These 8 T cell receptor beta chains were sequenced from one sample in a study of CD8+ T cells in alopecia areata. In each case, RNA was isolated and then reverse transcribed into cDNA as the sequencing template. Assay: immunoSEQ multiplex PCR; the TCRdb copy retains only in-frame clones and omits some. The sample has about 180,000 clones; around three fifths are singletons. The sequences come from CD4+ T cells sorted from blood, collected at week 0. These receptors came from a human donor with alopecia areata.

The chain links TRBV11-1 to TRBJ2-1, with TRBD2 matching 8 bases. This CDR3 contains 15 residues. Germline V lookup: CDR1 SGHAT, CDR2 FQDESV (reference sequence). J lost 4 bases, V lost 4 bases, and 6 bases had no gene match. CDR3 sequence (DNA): TGTGCCAGCAGCTCTCGGGGGGGAAATTACAATGAGCAGTTCTTC. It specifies CASSSRGGNYNEQFF. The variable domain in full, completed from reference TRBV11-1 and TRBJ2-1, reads EAEVAQSPRYKITEKSQAVAFWCDPISGHATLYWYRQILGQGPELLVQFQDESVVDDSQLPKDRFSAERLKGVDSTLKIQPAELGDSAMYLCASSSRGGNYNEQFFGPGTRLTVL.

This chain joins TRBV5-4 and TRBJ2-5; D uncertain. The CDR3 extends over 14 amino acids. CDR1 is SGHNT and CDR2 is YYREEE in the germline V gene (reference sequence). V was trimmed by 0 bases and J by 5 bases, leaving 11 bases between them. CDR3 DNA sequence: TGTGCCAGCAGCTTGGGCCTTCGTCAGGAGACCCAGTACTTC. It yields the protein CASSLGLRQETQYF.

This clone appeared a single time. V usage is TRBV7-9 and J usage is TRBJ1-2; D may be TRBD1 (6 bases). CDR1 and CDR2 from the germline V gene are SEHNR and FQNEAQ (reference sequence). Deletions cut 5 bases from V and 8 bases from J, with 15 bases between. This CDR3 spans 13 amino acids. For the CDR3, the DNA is TGTGCCAGCAGCGTGGACAGCCTGGGCGGCTACACCTTC. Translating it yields CASSVDSLGGYTF.

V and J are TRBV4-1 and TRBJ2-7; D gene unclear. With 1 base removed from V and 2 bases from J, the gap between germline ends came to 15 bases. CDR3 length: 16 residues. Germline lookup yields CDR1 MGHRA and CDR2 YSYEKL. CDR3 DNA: TGCGCCAGCAGCCAAGGTTCGGGTAACAGAACCTACGAGCAGTACTTC. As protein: CASSQGSGNRTYEQYF.

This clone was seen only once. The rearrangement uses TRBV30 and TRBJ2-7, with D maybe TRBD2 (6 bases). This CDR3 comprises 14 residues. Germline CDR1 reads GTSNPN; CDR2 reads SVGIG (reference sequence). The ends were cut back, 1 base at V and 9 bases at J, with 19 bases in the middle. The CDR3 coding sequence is TGTGCCTGGAGTGGTGCGGGGTACTACGCCGTGCAGTACTTC. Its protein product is CAWSGAGYYAVQYF.

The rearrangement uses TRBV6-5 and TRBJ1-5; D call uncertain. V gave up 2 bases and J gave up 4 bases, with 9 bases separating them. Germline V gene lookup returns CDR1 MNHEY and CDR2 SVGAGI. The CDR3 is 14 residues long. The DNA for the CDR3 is TGTGCCAGCAGTTACCGGCGGGCGAATCAGCCCCAGCATTTT. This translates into CASSYRRANQPQHF.

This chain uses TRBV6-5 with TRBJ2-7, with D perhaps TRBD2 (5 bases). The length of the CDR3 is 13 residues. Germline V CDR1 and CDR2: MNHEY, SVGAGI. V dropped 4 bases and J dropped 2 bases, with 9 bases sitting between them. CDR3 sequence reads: CASSSPGTYEQYF. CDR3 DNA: TGTGCCAGCAGTTCCCCGGGAACCTACGAGCAGTACTTC.

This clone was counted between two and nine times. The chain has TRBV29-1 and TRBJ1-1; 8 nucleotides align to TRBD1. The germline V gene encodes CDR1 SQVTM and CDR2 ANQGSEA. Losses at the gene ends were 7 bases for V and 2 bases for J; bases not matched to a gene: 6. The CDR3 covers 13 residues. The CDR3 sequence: CSAPTGDNTEAFF. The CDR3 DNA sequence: TGCAGCGCCCCGACAGGGGACAACACTGAAGCTTTCTTT.